Shown below are 3 T cell receptor beta chains from a single sample sequenced in a study of control samples from healthy donors and cancer patients. Data came from immunoSEQ multiplex PCR; TCRdb stores just in-frame clones and leaves some out. The table records approximately 100,000 clones, approximately 90% of them present only once. The sample taken for sequencing was blood. The receptors shown here come from a young man in good health.

CDR3 nucleotide sequence: TGTGCCAGCAACTTCGTAGCGGGGGAAGGCTACGAGCAGTACTTC. Translation: CASNFVAGEGYEQYF. The rearrangement joins TRBV7-2 to TRBJ2-7, with 9 bases fitting TRBD2. CDR1 is SGHTA and CDR2 is FQGNSA in the germline V gene. CDR3 size: 15 residues. J gave up 3 bases and V 7 bases, and 10 bases lay outside the gene matches.

The chain recombines TRBV6-4 with TRBJ2-1; 8 bases align to TRBD2. Germline V gene data show CDR1 as MRHNA and CDR2 as SNTAGT. The CDR3 spans 15 residues. Trimming cost V 4 bases and J 7 bases; bases outside gene matches: 9. CDR3 region: CASSGELAESNEQFF. CDR3 bases: TGTGCCAGCAGTGGGGAACTAGCGGAGAGTAATGAGCAGTTCTTC.

The chain employs TRBV11-2 and TRBJ1-6; no firm D call. This CDR3 region has 16 residues. The germline V and J ends were trimmed by 5 bases and 7 bases, with 18 bases remaining between them. Germline V gene data show CDR1 as SGHAT and CDR2 as FQNNGV. DNA for the CDR3: TGTGCCAGCAGCGCAGATTGGGGTTCTGGGAATTCACCCCTCCACTTT. Protein product: CASSADWGSGNSPLHF.